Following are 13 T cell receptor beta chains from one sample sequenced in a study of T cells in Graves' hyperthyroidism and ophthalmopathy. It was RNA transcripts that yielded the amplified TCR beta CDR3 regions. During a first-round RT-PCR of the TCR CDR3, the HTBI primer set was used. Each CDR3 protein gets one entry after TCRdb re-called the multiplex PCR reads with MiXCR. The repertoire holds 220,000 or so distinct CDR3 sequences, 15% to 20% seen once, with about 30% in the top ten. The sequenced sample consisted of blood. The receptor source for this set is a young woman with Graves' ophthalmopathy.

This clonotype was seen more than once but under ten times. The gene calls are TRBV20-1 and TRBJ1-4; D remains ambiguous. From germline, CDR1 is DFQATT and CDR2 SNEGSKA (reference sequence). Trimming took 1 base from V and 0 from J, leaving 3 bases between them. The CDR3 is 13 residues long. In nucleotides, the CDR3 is TGCAGTGCTAGAGGGCCAACTAATGAAAAACTGTTTTTT. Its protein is CSARGPTNEKLFF.

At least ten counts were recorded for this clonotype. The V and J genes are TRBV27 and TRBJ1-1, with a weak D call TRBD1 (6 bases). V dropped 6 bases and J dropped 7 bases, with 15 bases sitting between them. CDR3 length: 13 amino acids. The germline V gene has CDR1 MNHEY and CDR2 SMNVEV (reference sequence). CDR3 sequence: CASRAAGGGEAFF. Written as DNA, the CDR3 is TGTGCCAGCAGAGCCGCGGGGGGCGGTGAAGCTTTCTTT.

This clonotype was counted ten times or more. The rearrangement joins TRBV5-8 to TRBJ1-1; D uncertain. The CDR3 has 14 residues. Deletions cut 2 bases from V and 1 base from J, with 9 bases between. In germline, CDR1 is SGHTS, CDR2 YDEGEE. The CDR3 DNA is TGTGCCAGCAGCTTCCCTCGGGGGAACACTGAAGCTTTCTTT. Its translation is CASSFPRGNTEAFF.

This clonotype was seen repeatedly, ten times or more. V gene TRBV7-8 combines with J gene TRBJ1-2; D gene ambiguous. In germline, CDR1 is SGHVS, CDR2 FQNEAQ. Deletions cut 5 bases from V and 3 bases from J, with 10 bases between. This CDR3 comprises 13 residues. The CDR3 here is CASSDAGYYGYTF. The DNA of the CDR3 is TGTGCCAGCAGCGACGCCGGATACTATGGCTACACCTTC.

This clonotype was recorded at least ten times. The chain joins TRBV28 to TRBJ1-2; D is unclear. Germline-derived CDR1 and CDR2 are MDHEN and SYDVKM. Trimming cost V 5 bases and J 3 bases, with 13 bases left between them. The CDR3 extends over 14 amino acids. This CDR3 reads CASSGGGKDYGYTF. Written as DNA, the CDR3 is TGTGCCAGCAGTGGTGGAGGGAAAGACTATGGCTACACCTTC.

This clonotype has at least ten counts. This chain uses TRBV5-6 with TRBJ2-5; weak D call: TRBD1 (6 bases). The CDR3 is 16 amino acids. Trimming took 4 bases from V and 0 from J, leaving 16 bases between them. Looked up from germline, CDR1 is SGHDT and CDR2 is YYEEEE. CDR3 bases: TGTGCCAGCAGCGACGACAGGTTCCGGTACCAAGAGACCCAGTACTTC. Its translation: CASSDDRFRYQETQYF.

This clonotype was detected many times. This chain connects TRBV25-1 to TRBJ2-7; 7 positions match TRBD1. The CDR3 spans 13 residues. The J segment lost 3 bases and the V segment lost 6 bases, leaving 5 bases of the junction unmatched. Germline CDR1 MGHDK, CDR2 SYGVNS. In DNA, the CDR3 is TGTGCCAGCAGCTTGAACAGGGGCTACGAGCAGTACTTC. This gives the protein CASSLNRGYEQYF.

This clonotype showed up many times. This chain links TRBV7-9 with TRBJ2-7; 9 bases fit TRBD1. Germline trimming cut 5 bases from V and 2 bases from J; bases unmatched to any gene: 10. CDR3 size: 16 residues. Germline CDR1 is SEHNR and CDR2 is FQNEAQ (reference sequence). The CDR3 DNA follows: TGTGCCAGCAGCCCCTCCGGGACAGGGACGGCCTACGAGCAGTACTTC. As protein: CASSPSGTGTAYEQYF.

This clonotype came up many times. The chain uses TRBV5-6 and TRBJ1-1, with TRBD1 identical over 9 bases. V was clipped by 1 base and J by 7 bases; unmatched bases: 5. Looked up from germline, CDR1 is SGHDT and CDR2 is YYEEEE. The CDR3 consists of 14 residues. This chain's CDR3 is CASSLLQGAGEAFF. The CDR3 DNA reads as TGTGCCAGCAGCTTGCTACAGGGGGCCGGTGAAGCTTTCTTT.

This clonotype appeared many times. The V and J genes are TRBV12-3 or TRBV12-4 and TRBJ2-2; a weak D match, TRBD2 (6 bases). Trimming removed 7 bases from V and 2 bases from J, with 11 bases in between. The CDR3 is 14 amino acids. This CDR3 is CASTDSGNTGELFF. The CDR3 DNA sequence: TGTGCCAGCACCGATAGCGGAAACACCGGGGAGCTGTTTTTT.

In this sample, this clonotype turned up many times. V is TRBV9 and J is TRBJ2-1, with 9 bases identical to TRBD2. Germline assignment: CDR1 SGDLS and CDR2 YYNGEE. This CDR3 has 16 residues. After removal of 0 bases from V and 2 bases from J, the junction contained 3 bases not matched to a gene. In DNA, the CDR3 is TGTGCCAGCAGCGTAGGCGGGGGGGTAACCTACAATGAGCAGTTCTTC. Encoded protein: CASSVGGGVTYNEQFF.

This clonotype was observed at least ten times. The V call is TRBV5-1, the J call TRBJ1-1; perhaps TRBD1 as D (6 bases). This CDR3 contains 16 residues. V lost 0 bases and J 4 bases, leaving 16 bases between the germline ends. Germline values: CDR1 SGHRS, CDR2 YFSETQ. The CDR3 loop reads CASSLDPAGAGTEAFF. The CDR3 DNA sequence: TGCGCCAGCAGCTTGGACCCCGCGGGGGCGGGCACTGAAGCTTTCTTT.

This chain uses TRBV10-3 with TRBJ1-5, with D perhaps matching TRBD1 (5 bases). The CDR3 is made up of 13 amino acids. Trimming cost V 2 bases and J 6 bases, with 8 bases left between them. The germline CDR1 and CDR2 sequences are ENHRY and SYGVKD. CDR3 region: CAISEPGVQPQHF. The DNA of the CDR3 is TGTGCCATCAGTGAGCCGGGGGTTCAGCCCCAGCATTTT.